Sequencing of this T cell receptor (beta chain) was carried out in a study of CD8 T cells in Susac syndrome. Whole-study results and caveats: The authors acknowledged that the study's TCR sequencing and HLA analysis involved relatively few individuals.

Germline V lookup: CDR1 KGHDR, CDR2 SFDVKD. This CDR3 is built from 13 residues. Deletions cut 4 bases from V and 5 bases from J, with 8 bases between. Comment on this clonotype: Its antigen is undetermined.

Reverse transcription of roughly 0.45 to 1 ug RNA was performed with random hexamers. The CDR3 of TCR beta was amplified by immunoSEQ multiplex PCR across 54 Vbeta and 13 Jbeta. A single record per CDR3 protein comes from TCRdb applying MiXCR to the immunoSEQ multiplex PCR reads. There are about 66,000 distinct CDR3 sequences in the sample; 85% to 95% occur only once, and 0.5% to 0.6% lies in the top ten. Blood CD8+ and CD4+ T cells underwent high-throughput TCR beta sequencing. TEMRA cells were enriched by FACS, while CD8+ and CD4+ T cells were obtained through a negative isolation that was performed magnetically.

The chain has TRBV24-1 and TRBJ2-1, with D uncertain. This clonotype was obtained from a human donor with multiple sclerosis. Source material: CD8+ T cells from PBMCs. The CDR3 protein is CATSEPGHNEQFF. The CDR3 nucleotides read TGTGCCACCAGTGAACCCGGACACAATGAGCAGTTCTTC.